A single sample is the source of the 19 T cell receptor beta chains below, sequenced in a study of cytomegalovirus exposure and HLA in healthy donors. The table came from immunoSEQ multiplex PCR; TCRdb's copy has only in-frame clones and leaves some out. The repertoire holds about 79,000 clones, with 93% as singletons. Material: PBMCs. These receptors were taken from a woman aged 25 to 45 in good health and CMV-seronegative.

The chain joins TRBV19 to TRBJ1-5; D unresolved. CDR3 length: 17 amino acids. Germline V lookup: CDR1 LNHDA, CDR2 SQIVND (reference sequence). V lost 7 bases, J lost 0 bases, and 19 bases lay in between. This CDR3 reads CASTHRRGTYSNQPQHF. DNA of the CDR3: TGTGCCAGTACCCACCGCCGGGGAACCTATAGCAATCAGCCCCAGCATTTT.

CDR3 protein: CASTLLTSTDTQYF. CDR3 coding DNA: TGTGCCAGCACCCTTCTTACTAGCACAGATACGCAGTATTTT. V gene TRBV28 combines with J gene TRBJ2-3, with no clear D. Trimming removed 7 bases from V and 0 bases from J, with 11 bases in between. Germline CDR1 and CDR2: MDHEN and SYDVKM. CDR3 length: 14 amino acids.

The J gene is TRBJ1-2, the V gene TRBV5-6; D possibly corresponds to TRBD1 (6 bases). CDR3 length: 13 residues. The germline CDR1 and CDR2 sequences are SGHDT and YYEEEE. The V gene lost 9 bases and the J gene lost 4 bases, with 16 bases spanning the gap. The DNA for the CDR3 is TGTGCCACCCGAAGTTGGGGGCGCTATGGCTACACCTTC. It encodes CATRSWGRYGYTF.

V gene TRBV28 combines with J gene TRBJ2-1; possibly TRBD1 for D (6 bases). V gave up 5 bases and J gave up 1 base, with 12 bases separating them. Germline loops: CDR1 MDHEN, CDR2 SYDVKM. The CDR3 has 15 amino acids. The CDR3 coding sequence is TGTGCCAGCAGTACCGGGACACCATCCTACAATGAGCAGTTCTTC. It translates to CASSTGTPSYNEQFF.

The CDR3 DNA follows: TGTGCCTGGAGGACTAGCGGCTACAATGAGCAGTTCTTC. Amino acid sequence: CAWRTSGYNEQFF. The chain has TRBV30 and TRBJ2-1; TRBD2 aligns across 9 bases. Germline V gene data show CDR1 as GTSNPN and CDR2 as SVGIG (reference sequence). V was pared by 3 bases and J by 3 bases, with 0 bases of the junction left unmatched. The CDR3 has 13 residues.

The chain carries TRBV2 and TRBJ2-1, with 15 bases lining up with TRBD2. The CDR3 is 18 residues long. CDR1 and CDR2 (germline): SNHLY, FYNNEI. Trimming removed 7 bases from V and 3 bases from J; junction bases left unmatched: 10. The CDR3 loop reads CASTARTSGRALYNEQFF. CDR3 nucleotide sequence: TGTGCCAGCACCGCGAGGACTAGCGGGAGGGCCCTCTACAATGAGCAGTTCTTC.

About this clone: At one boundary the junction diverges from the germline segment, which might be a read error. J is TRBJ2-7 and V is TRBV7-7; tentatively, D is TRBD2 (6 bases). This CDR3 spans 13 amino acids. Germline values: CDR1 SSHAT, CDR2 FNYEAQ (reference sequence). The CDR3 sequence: CASSLATSYEQYF. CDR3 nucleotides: TGTGCTAGCAGCTTAGCGACTAGTTACGAGCAGTACTTC.

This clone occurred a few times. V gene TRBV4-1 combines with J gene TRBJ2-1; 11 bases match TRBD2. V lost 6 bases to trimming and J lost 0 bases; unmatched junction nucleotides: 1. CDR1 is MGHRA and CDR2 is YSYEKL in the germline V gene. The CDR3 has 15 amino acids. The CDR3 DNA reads TGCGCCAGCAGGACTAGCGGGGCCTCCTACAATGAGCAGTTCTTC. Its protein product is CASRTSGASYNEQFF.

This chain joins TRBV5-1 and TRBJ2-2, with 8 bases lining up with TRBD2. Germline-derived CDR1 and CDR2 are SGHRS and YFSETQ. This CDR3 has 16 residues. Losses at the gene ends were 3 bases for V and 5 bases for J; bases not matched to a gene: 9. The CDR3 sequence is CASSWGPGGATGELFF. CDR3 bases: TGCGCCAGCAGCTGGGGCCCGGGGGGGGCGACCGGGGAGCTGTTTTTT.

The CDR3 bases are TGTGCCATCAGTGACGAGCGAAGCACAGATACGCAGTATTTT. Encoded protein: CAISDERSTDTQYF. V and J are TRBV10-3 and TRBJ2-3; D not certain. V was clipped by 3 bases and J by 0 bases, with 7 bases between them. The CDR3 runs to 14 residues. CDR1 is ENHRY, CDR2 SYGVKD, per germline.

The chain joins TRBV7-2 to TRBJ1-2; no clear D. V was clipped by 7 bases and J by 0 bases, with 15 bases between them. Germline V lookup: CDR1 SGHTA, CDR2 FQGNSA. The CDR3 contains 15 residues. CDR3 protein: CASNPEGSTNYGYTF. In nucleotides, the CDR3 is TGTGCCAGCAACCCGGAGGGCAGCACTAACTATGGCTACACCTTC.

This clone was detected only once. The CDR3 DNA sequence: TGTGCCAGCAGTTTATTTGGGCCTCAAAATCAGCCCCAGCATTTT. Protein sequence: CASSLFGPQNQPQHF. The chain couples TRBV27 to TRBJ1-5, with unresolved D. The CDR3 is 15 amino acids. V was clipped by 1 base and J by 4 bases, with 11 bases between them. Germline loops: CDR1 MNHEY, CDR2 SMNVEV (reference sequence).

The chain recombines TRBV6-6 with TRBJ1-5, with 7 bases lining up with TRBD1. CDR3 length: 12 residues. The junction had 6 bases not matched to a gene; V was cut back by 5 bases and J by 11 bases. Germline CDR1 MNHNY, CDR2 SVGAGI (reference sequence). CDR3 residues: CASSSRGEAQHF. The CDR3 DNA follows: TGTGCCAGCAGTAGCAGGGGGGAGGCCCAGCATTTT.

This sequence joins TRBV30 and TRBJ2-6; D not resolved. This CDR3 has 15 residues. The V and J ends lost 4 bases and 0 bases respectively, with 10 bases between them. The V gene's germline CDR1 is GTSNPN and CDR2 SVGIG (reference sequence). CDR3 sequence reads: CAWTPLSSGANVLTF. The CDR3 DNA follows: TGTGCCTGGACGCCCTTGAGCTCTGGGGCCAACGTCCTGACTTTC.

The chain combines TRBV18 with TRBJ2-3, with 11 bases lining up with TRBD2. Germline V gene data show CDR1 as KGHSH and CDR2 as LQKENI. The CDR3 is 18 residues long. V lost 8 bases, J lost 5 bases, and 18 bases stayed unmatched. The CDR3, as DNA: TGTGCCAGCACTCCTACGTCGGTAGCGGGGGGGCCTCAAGATACGCAGTATTTT. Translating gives CASTPTSVAGGPQDTQYF.

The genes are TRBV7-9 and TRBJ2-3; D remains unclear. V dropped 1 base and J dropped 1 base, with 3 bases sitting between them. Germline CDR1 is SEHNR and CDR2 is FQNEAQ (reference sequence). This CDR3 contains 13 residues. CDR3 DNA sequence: TGTGCCAGCAGCTTAGTCGGCACAGATACGCAGTATTTT. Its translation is CASSLVGTDTQYF.

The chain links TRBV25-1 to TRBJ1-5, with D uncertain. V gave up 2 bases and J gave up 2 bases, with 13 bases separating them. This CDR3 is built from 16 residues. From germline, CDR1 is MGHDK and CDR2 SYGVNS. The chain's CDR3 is CASSEGGWAGNQPQHF. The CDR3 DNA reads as TGTGCCAGCAGTGAAGGCGGGTGGGCAGGCAATCAGCCCCAGCATTTT.

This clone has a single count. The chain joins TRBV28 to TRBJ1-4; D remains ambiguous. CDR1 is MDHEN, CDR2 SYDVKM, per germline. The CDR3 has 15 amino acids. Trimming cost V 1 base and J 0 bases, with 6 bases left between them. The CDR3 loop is CASSLFGATNEKLFF. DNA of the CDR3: TGTGCCAGCAGTTTATTCGGGGCAACTAATGAAAAACTGTTTTTT.

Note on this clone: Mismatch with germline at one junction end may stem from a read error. The CDR3 DNA sequence: TGTGCCAGCAGTGAAGGGACAGGGGCTGACTTC. The encoded protein is CASSEGTGADF. The gene calls are TRBV6-1 and TRBJ2-7, with 9 bases lining up with TRBD1. The CDR3 sequence is 11 residues long. Germline V gene sequence: CDR1 MNHNS, CDR2 SASEGT.